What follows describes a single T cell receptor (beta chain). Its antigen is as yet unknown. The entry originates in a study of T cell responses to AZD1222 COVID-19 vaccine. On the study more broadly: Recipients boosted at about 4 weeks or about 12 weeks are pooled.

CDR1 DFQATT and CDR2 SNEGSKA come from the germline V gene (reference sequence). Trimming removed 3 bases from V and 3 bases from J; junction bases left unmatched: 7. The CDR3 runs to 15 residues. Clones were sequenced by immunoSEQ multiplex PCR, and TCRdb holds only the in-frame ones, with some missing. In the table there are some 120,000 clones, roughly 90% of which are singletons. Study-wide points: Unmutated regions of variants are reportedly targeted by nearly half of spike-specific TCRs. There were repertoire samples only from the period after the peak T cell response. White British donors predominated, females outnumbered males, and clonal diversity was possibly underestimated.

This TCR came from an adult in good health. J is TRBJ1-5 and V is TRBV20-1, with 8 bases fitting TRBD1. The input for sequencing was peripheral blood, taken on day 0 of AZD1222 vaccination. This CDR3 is CSASNSGGLNQPQHF. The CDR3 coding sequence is TGCAGTGCTAGTAATTCAGGGGGCCTCAATCAGCCCCAGCATTTT.